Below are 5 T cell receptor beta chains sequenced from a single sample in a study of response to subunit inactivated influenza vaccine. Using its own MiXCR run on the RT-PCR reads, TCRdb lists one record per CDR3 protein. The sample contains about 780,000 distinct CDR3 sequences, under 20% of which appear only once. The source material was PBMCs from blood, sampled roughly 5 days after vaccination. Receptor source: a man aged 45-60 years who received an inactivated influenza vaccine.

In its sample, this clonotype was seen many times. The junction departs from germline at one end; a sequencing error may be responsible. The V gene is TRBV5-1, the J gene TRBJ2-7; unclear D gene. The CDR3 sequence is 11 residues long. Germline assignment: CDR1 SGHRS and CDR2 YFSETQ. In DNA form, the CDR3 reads TGTGCCAGCAGCTTAGGCCACGAGCAGTACTTC. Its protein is CASSLGHEQYF.

CDR3 region: CASLRGTGELFF. For the CDR3, the DNA is TGTGCCAGCCTCAGGGGAACCGGGGAGCTGTTTTTT. J is TRBJ2-2 and V is TRBV28; D perhaps matches TRBD1 (6 bases). This CDR3 has 12 residues. Germline CDR1 and CDR2: MDHEN and SYDVKM. Trimming removed 8 bases at V and 5 bases at J, with 9 bases between.

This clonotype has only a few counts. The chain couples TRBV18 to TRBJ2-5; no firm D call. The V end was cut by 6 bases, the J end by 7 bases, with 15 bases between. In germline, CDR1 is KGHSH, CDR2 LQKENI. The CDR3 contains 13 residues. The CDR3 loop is CASSPGPIGTQYF. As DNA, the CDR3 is TGTGCCAGCTCCCCCGGACCCATCGGGACCCAGTACTTC.

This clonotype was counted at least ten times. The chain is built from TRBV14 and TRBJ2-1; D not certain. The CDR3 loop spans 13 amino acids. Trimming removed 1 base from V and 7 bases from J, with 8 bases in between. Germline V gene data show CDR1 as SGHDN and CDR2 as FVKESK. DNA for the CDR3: TGTGCCAGCAGCCAAGTACCTGGGAATGAGCAGTTCTTC. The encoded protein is CASSQVPGNEQFF.

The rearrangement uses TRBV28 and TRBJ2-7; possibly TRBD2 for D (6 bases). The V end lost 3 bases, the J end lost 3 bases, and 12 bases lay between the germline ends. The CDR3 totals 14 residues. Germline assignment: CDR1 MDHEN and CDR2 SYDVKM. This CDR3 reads CASSFMIGSYEQYF. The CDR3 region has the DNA TGTGCCAGCAGTTTCATGATCGGGAGCTACGAGCAGTACTTC.